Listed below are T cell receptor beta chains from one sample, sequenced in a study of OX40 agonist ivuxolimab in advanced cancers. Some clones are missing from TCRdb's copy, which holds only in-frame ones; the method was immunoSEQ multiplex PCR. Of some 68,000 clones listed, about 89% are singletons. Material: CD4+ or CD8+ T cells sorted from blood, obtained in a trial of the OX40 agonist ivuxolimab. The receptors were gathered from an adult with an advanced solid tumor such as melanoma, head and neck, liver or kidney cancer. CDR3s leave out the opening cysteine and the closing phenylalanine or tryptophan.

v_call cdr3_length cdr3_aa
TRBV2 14 ASSEGGGRSGNTIY
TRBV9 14 ASSAAGTGLASPLH
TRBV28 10 ASRPVGYGYT
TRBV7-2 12 ASSLVPLDTEAF
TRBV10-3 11 AISTGSNTEAF
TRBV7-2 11 ASSLTESYEQY
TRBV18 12 ASSPRDTSYGYT
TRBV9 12 ASSPQGRGTEAF
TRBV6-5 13 ASSYSGTNTGELF
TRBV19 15 ASSNLPETKAKNIQY
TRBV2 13 ASSPDRGSNQPQH
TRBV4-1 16 ASSQPLRGGWANEKLF
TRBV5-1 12 ASSDGGSRTEAF
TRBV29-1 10 SVGREGETQY
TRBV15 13 ATSSQGAGDNEQF
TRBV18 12 ASSGRTLAGVQF
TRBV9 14 ASSVGVTAHTDTQY
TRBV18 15 ASSPLSVAGSTDTQY
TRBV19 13 ASSMPRGAGEKLF
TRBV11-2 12 ASSLGRADYGYT
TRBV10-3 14 ASSPQGPNSNQPQH
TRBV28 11 ASSFYRGNTQY
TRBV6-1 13 ASSERGPGNQPQH
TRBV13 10 ASSYGRGPQH
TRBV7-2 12 ASRWTANTGELF
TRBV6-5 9 ASSYRYEQY
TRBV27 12 ASTSGRTSTEQF
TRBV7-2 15 ASSLASLRLAKNIQY
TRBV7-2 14 ASSLSSSGGQETQY
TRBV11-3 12 ASSLTSGQETQY
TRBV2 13 ASSKPEVAKNIQY
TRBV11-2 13 ASSAGLAVYNEQF
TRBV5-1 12 ASSPGQLNQPQH
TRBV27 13 ASSQLVLRYNEQF
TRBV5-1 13 ASSLGGKGTDTQY
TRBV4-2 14 ASSQERGPSGNTIY
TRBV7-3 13 ASSPSGSSYNEQF
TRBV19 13 ASSFSGDNTGELF
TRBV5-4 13 ASSEGGQANQPQH
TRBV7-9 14 ASSTPTANSGNTIY
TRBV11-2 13 ASSLETGGSYEQY
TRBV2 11 ASSKDSPQPQH
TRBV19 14 ASSKGQVATNEKLF
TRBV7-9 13 ASSLEGAVGTEAF
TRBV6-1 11 ASSLSRGTEAF
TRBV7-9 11 ASSLVPGDTQY
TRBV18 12 ASSPRQGQETQY
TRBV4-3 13 ASSQGASYNSPLH
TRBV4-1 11 ASSQSGLQTLH
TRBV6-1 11 ASTPAFHQPQH